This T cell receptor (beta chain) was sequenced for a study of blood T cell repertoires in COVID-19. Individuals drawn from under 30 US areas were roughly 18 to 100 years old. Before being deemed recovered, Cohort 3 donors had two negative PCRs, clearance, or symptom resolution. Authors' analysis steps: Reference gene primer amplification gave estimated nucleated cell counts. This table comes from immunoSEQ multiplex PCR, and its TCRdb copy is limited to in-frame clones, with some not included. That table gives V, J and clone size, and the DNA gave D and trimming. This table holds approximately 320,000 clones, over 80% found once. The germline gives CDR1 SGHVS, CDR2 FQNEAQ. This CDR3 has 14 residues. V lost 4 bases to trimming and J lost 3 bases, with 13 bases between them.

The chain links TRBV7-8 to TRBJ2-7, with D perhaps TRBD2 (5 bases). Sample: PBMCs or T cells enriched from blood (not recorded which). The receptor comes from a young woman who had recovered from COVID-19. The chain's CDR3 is CASSSRGSIYEQYF. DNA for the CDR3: TGTGCCAGCAGCTCCCGGGGTTCTATCTACGAGCAGTACTTC.